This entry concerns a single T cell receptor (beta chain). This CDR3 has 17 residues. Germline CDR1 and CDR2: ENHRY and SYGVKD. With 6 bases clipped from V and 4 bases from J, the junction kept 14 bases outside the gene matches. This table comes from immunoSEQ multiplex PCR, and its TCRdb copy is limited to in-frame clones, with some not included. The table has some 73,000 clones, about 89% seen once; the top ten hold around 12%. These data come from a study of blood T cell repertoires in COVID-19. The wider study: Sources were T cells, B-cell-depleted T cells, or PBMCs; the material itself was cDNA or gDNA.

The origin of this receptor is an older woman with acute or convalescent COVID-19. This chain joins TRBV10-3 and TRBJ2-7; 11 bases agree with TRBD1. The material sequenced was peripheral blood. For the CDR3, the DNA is TGTGCCATCAGGGATGGGACAGGGGGGAATATTTGGTACGAGCAGTACTTC. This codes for CAIRDGTGGNIWYEQYF.